The 4 T cell receptor beta chains below come from one sample, sequenced in a study of pediatric ulcerative colitis. During colonoscopy, one to two rectal pinch biopsies were collected. Clones were sequenced by immunoSEQ multiplex PCR, and TCRdb holds only the in-frame ones, with some missing. Among around 34,000 clones listed, roughly 81% were seen once. The sequenced sample consisted of gut tissue. These receptor sequences come from a boy younger than 18 with mild ulcerative colitis.

The chain links TRBV5-4 to TRBJ1-1; D remains ambiguous. V was trimmed by 0 bases and J by 6 bases, leaving 15 bases between them. CDR1 is SGHNT and CDR2 is YYREEE in the germline V gene (reference sequence). This CDR3 has 15 residues. DNA for the CDR3: TGTGCCAGCAGCTTGGGTTTCGGCTCTCCCCCTGAAGCTTTCTTT. Residues: CASSLGFGSPPEAFF.

The V call is TRBV2, the J call TRBJ1-1; a possible D gene is TRBD1 (5 bases). This CDR3 contains 15 residues. V was shortened by 3 bases and J by 5 bases, with 16 bases between the two germline ends. Germline CDR1 reads SNHLY; CDR2 reads FYNNEI. The DNA of the CDR3 is TGTGCCAGCAGTGACTGGGACCCAGGGTGGACTGAAGCTTTCTTT. This gives the protein CASSDWDPGWTEAFF.

This chain links TRBV5-1 with TRBJ1-1; TRBD1 matches at 9 bases. The CDR3 contains 15 residues. J lost 0 bases, V lost 3 bases, and 3 bases had no gene match. The germline V gene has CDR1 SGHRS and CDR2 YFSETQ. CDR3 bases: TGCGCCAGCAGCTGGGACAGGGATTTGAACACTGAAGCTTTCTTT. Its protein product is CASSWDRDLNTEAFF.

The chain combines TRBV7-2 with TRBJ1-1; 10 bases agree with TRBD1. V shed 1 base, J shed 4 bases, and the junction held 3 bases outside the gene matches. The CDR3 is made up of 15 amino acids. CDR1 SGHTA and CDR2 FQGNSA come from the germline V gene. CDR3 sequence: CASSLGGQGGTEAFF. In nucleotides, the CDR3 is TGTGCCAGCAGCTTAGGTGGACAGGGGGGCACTGAAGCTTTCTTT.